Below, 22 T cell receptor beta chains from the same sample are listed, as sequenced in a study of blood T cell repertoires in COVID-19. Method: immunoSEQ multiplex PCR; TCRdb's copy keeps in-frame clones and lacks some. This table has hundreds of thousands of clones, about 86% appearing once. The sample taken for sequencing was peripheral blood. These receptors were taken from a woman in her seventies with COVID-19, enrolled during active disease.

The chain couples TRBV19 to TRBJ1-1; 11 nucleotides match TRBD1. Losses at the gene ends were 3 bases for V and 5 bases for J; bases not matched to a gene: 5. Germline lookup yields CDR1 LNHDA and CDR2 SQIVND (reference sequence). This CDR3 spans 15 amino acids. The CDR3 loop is CASSIGQGAKTEAFF. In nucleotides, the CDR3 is TGTGCCAGTAGTATCGGACAGGGGGCAAAAACTGAAGCTTTCTTT.

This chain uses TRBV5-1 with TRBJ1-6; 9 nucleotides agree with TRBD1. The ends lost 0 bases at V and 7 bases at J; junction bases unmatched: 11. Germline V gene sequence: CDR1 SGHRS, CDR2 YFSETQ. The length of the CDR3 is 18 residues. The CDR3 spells CASSLATGGFSLNSPLHF. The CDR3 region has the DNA TGCGCCAGCAGCTTGGCCACAGGGGGCTTCTCGCTCAATTCACCCCTCCACTTT.

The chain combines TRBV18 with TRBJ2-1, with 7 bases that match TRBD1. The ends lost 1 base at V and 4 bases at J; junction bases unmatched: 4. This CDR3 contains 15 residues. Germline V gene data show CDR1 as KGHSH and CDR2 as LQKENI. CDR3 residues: CASSPQGASYNEQFF. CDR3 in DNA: TGTGCCAGCTCACCACAGGGGGCATCGTACAATGAGCAGTTCTTC. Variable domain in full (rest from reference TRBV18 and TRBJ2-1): NAGVMQNPRHLVRRRGQEARLRCSPMKGHSHVYWYRQLPEEGLKFMVYLQKENIIDESGMPKERFSAEFPKEGPSILRIQQVVRGDSAAYFCASSPQGASYNEQFFGPGTRLTVL.

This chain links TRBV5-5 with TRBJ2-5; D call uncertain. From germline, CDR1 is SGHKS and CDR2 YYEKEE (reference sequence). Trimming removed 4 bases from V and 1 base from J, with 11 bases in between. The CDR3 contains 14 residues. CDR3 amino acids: CASSRHPLQETQYF. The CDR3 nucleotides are TGTGCCAGCAGCCGACACCCACTCCAAGAGACCCAGTACTTC.

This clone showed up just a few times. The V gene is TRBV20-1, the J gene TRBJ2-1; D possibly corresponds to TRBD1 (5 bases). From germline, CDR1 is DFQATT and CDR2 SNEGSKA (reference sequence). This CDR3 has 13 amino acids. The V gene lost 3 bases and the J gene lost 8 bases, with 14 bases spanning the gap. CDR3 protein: CSASLGARDEQFF. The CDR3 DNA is TGCAGTGCTAGTCTAGGGGCCCGAGATGAGCAGTTCTTC.

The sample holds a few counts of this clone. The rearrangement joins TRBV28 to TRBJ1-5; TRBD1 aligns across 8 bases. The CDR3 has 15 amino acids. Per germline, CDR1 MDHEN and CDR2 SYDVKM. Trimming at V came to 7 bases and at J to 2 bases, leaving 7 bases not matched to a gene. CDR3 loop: CASNKPGQGNQPQHF. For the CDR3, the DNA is TGTGCCAGCAATAAACCGGGACAGGGCAATCAGCCCCAGCATTTT.

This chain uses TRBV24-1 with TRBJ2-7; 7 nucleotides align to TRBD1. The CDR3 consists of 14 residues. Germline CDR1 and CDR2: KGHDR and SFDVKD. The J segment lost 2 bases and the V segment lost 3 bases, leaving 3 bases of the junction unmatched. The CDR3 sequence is CATSDNRGTYEQYF. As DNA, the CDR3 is TGTGCCACCAGTGATAACAGGGGAACCTACGAGCAGTACTTC.

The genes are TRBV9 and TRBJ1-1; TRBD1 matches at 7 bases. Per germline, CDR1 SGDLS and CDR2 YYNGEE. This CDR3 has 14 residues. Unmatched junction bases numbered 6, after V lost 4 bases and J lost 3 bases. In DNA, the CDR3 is TGTGCCAGCAGCTTGACAGGGTCGGACACTGAAGCTTTCTTT. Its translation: CASSLTGSDTEAFF.

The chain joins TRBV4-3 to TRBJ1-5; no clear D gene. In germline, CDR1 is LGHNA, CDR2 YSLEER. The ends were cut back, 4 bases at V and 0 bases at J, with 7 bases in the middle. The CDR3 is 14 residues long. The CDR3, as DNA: TGCGCCAGCAGCCGAGACGGTAGCAATCAGCCCCAGCATTTT. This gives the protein CASSRDGSNQPQHF.

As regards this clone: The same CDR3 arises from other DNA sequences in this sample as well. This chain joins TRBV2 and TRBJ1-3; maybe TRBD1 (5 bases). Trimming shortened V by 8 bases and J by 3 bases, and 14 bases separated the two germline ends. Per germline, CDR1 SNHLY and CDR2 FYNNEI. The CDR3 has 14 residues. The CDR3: CASRRGGGGNTIYF. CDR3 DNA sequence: TGTGCCAGCCGGCGTGGGGGGGGTGGAAACACCATATATTTT.

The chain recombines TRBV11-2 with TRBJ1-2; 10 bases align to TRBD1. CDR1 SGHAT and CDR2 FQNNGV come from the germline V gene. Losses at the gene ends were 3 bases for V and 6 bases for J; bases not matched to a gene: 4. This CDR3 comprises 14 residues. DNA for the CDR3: TGTGCCAGCAGCTTTACCGGGACAGGGGATGGCTACACCTTC. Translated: CASSFTGTGDGYTF.

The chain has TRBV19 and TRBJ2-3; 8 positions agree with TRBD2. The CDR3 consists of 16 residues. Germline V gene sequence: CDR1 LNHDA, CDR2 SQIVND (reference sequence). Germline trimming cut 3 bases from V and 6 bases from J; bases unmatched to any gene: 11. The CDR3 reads CASSIQGTRGTDTQYF. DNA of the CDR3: TGTGCCAGTAGTATCCAGGGGACTAGGGGAACGGATACGCAGTATTTT.

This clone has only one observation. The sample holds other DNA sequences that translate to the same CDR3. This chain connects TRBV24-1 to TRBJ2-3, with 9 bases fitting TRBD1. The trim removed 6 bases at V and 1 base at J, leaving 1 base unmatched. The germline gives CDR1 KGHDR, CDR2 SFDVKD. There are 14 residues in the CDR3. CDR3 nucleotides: TGTGCCACCAGTAGGACAGGGGGCACAGATACGCAGTATTTT. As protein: CATSRTGGTDTQYF.

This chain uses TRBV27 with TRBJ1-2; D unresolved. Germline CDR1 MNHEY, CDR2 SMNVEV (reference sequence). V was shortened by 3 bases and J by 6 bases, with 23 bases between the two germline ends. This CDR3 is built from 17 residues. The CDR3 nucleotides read TGTGCCAGCAGTTTGAATGCAGGCGGCTGGAGCGGACATGGCTACACCTTC. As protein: CASSLNAGGWSGHGYTF.

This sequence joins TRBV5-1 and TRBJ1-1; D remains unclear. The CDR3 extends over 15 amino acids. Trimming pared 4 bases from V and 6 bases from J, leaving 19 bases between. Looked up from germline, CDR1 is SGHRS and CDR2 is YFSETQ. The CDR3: CASSVHLEGGAEAFF. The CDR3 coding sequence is TGCGCCAGCAGCGTGCACCTTGAGGGAGGCGCTGAAGCTTTCTTT.

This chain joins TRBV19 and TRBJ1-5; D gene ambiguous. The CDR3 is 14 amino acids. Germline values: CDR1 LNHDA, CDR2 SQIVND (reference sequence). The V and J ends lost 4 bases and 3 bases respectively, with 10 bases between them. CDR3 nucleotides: TGTGCCAGTAGTAGGGCAGAGATCAATCAGCCCCAGCATTTT. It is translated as CASSRAEINQPQHF.

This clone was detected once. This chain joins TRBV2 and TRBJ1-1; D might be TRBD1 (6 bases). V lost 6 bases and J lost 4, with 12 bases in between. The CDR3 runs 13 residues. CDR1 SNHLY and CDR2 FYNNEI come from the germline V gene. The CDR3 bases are TGTGCCAGCAGAGAAACAGGGCTCACTGAAGCTTTCTTT. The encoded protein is CASRETGLTEAFF.

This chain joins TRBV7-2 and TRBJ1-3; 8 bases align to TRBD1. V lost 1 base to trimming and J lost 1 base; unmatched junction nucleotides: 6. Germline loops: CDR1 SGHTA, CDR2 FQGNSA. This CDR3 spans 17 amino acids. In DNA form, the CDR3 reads TGTGCCAGCAGCTTAGGACAGGGGTCGAGGTCTGGAAACACCATATATTTT. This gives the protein CASSLGQGSRSGNTIYF. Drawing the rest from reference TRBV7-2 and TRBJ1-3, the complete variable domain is GAGVSQSPSNKVTEKGKDVELRCDPISGHTALYWYRQSLGQGLEFLIYFQGNSAPDKSGLPSDRFSAERTGGSVSTLTIQRTQQEDSAVYLCASSLGQGSRSGNTIYFGEGSWLTVV.

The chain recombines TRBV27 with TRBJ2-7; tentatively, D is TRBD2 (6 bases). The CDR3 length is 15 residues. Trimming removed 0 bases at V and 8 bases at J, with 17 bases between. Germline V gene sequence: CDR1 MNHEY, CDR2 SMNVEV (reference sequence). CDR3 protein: CASSLSDSGLMKQYF. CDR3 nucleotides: TGTGCCAGCAGTTTATCCGACAGCGGGCTTATGAAGCAGTACTTC.

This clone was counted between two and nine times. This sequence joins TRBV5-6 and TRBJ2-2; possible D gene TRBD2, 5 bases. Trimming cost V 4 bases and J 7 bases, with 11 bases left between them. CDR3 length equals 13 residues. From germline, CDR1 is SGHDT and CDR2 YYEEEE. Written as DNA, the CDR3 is TGTGCCAGCAGCCGGACGGCGGGCGGGGAGCTGTTTTTT. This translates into CASSRTAGGELFF.

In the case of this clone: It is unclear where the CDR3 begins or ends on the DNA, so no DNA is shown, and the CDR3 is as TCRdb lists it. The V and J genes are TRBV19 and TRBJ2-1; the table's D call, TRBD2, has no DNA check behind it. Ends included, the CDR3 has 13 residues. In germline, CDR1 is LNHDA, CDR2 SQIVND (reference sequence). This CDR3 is CATPGLRAGEQFF.

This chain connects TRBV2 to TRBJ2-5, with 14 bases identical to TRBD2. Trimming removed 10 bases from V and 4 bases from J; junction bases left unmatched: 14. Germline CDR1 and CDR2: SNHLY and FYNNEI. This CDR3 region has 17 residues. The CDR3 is CATRGGLAGAPPETQYF. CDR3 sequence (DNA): TGTGCCACCAGGGGGGGACTAGCGGGGGCGCCCCCAGAGACCCAGTACTTC.